The rows below give T cell receptor beta chains drawn from one sample of a study of technical replicates of blood from several donors. Libraries were prepared by immunoSEQ multiplex PCR; TCRdb keeps only in-frame clonotypes and omits some of them. The table has about 88,000 clones, 85% to 95% seen once. The sample taken for sequencing was T cells isolated from PBMCs. Receptor source: a human donor in good health. CDR3s include the opening cysteine and the closing phenylalanine or tryptophan. The D gene is left open where the match is weak. Rows may omit the clone size; those that give it use once, few, many or a size class.

clone_size: .; d_call: .; v_call: TRBV7-3; cdr3_length: 15; j_call: TRBJ2-1; cdr3_nt: TGTGCCAGCAGCTTAGGGGAAGGGGGTTACAATGAGCAGTTCTTC; cdr3_aa: CASSLGEGGYNEQFF
clone_size: once; d_call: .; v_call: TRBV6-6; cdr3_length: 14; j_call: TRBJ2-7; cdr3_nt: TGTGCCAGCAGCCCCCTCGGCAGGGGCAACGAGCAGTACTTC; cdr3_aa: CASSPLGRGNEQYF
clone_size: .; d_call: TRBD1; v_call: TRBV6-1; cdr3_length: 14; j_call: TRBJ1-6; cdr3_nt: TGTGCCAGCAGTGAAGTACAGGGGAATTCACCCCTCCACTTT; cdr3_aa: CASSEVQGNSPLHF
clone_size: .; d_call: .; v_call: TRBV7-9; cdr3_length: 14; j_call: TRBJ2-3; cdr3_nt: TGTGCCAGCAGCTTTGGACAGTTCACAGATACGCAGTATTTT; cdr3_aa: CASSFGQFTDTQYF
clone_size: .; d_call: TRBD1; v_call: TRBV7-9; cdr3_length: 15; j_call: TRBJ1-5; cdr3_nt: TGTGCCAGCAGCTTAGGACAGGGGCTAGGTCAGCCCCAGCATTTT; cdr3_aa: CASSLGQGLGQPQHF
clone_size: .; d_call: TRBD1; v_call: TRBV9; cdr3_length: 15; j_call: TRBJ1-5; cdr3_nt: TGTGCCAGCAGCGCGGGACAGGGGGCAGGTCAGCCCCAGCATTTT; cdr3_aa: CASSAGQGAGQPQHF
clone_size: .; d_call: TRBD2; v_call: TRBV7-6; cdr3_length: 15; j_call: TRBJ2-1; cdr3_nt: TGTGCCAGCAGCTTCTCTAGCGGGAGTATCAATGAGCAGTTCTTC; cdr3_aa: CASSFSSGSINEQFF
clone_size: .; d_call: .; v_call: TRBV7-6; cdr3_length: 15; j_call: TRBJ2-2; cdr3_nt: TGTGCCAGCAGCTTACACGGACAGAATACCGGGGAGCTGTTTTTT; cdr3_aa: CASSLHGQNTGELFF
clone_size: .; d_call: .; v_call: TRBV7-9; cdr3_length: 13; j_call: TRBJ1-5; cdr3_nt: TGTGCCAGCAGCTTCGGGGATAATCAGCCCCAGCATTTT; cdr3_aa: CASSFGDNQPQHF
clone_size: .; d_call: .; v_call: TRBV18; cdr3_length: 16; j_call: TRBJ2-7; cdr3_nt: TGTGCCAGCTCACCACTGCCGTCCTTCAGCTCCTACGAGCAGTACTTC; cdr3_aa: CASSPLPSFSSYEQYF
clone_size: .; d_call: TRBD1; v_call: TRBV19; cdr3_length: 16; j_call: TRBJ1-2; cdr3_nt: TGTGCCAGTAGTACCGATGGAGGGGACAGGGTTAGTGGCTACACCTTC; cdr3_aa: CASSTDGGDRVSGYTF
clone_size: .; d_call: TRBD1; v_call: TRBV25-1; cdr3_length: 15; j_call: TRBJ1-2; cdr3_nt: TGTGCCAGCGAGAGAAAGGACAGGGAGGGCTCTGGCTACACCTTC; cdr3_aa: CASERKDREGSGYTF
clone_size: .; d_call: .; v_call: TRBV5-1; cdr3_length: 13; j_call: TRBJ2-1; cdr3_nt: TGCGCCAGCAGCTTGACAGCCCTGACTGAGCAGTTCTTC; cdr3_aa: CASSLTALTEQFF
clone_size: .; d_call: TRBD2; v_call: TRBV10-3; cdr3_length: 16; j_call: TRBJ2-1; cdr3_nt: TGTGCCATCAGCGGAGCAACCGGGACTAGATCCAATGAGCAGTTCTTC; cdr3_aa: CAISGATGTRSNEQFF
clone_size: .; d_call: .; v_call: TRBV28; cdr3_length: 11; j_call: TRBJ2-7; cdr3_nt: TGTGCCAGCCCTAGTCCCTACGAGCAGTACTTC; cdr3_aa: CASPSPYEQYF
clone_size: .; d_call: .; v_call: TRBV28; cdr3_length: 14; j_call: TRBJ1-4; cdr3_nt: TGTGCCAGCAGTTTTGGTCCCGCGCCTGAAAAACTGTTTTTT; cdr3_aa: CASSFGPAPEKLFF
clone_size: .; d_call: .; v_call: TRBV9; cdr3_length: 13; j_call: TRBJ2-2; cdr3_nt: TGTGCCAGCAGCGTAGAGGGGGCCGGGGAGCTGTTTTTT; cdr3_aa: CASSVEGAGELFF
clone_size: .; d_call: .; v_call: TRBV28; cdr3_length: 19; j_call: TRBJ1-5; cdr3_nt: TGTGCCAGCAGTTCACTACGGGAGGGTCTGCCGTTTAGCAATCAGCCCCAGCATTTT; cdr3_aa: CASSSLREGLPFSNQPQHF
clone_size: .; d_call: .; v_call: TRBV9; cdr3_length: 15; j_call: TRBJ1-2; cdr3_nt: TGTGCCAGCAGCGTAGGCCAGCAGGGGAACTATGGCTACACCTTC; cdr3_aa: CASSVGQQGNYGYTF
clone_size: .; d_call: .; v_call: TRBV11-2; cdr3_length: 16; j_call: TRBJ2-5; cdr3_nt: TGTGCCAGCAGCTTAGGGGCTGGACAGATCCAAGAGACCCAGTACTTC; cdr3_aa: CASSLGAGQIQETQYF
clone_size: .; d_call: TRBD1; v_call: TRBV7-9; cdr3_length: 19; j_call: TRBJ1-2; cdr3_nt: TGTGCCAGCAGCTTAACCCCCCCAAGAAGGGACAGGAAAAACTATGGCTACACCTTC; cdr3_aa: CASSLTPPRRDRKNYGYTF
clone_size: .; d_call: .; v_call: TRBV19; cdr3_length: 12; j_call: TRBJ1-2; cdr3_nt: TGTGCCAGTACTACCACCGCTAATGGCTACACCTTC; cdr3_aa: CASTTTANGYTF
clone_size: .; d_call: .; v_call: TRBV4-1; cdr3_length: 16; j_call: TRBJ2-1; cdr3_nt: TGCGCCAGCAGCCTCAGTGCGGGGTCCTCCTACAATGAGCAGTTCTTC; cdr3_aa: CASSLSAGSSYNEQFF
clone_size: .; d_call: .; v_call: TRBV27; cdr3_length: 11; j_call: TRBJ2-3; cdr3_nt: TGTGCCAGCAGTTTCGACAGAGAGCAGTATTTT; cdr3_aa: CASSFDREQYF
clone_size: .; d_call: TRBD2; v_call: TRBV7-9; cdr3_length: 15; j_call: TRBJ2-7; cdr3_nt: TGTGCCAGCAGCTTAGCGGGGGGGATCTCCTACGAGCAGTACTTC; cdr3_aa: CASSLAGGISYEQYF
clone_size: .; d_call: TRBD2; v_call: TRBV12-5; cdr3_length: 15; j_call: TRBJ2-1; cdr3_nt: TGTGCTAGTGGTTTGACTAGCGGGGTTTACAATGAGCAGTTCTTC; cdr3_aa: CASGLTSGVYNEQFF
clone_size: .; d_call: .; v_call: TRBV19; cdr3_length: 12; j_call: TRBJ2-2; cdr3_nt: TGTGCCACCCCTCGGGGCACCGGGGAGCTGTTTTTT; cdr3_aa: CATPRGTGELFF
clone_size: .; d_call: TRBD1; v_call: TRBV4-1; cdr3_length: 18; j_call: TRBJ1-5; cdr3_nt: TGCGCCAGCAGCCAAGACAACACAGGGGGACTCGGCAATCAGCCCCAGCATTTT; cdr3_aa: CASSQDNTGGLGNQPQHF
clone_size: .; d_call: TRBD1; v_call: TRBV6-5; cdr3_length: 14; j_call: TRBJ2-7; cdr3_nt: TGTGCCAGCAGACGACAGGGGATAAGCTACGAGCAGTACTTC; cdr3_aa: CASRRQGISYEQYF
clone_size: once; d_call: TRBD1; v_call: TRBV19; cdr3_length: 19; j_call: TRBJ1-3; cdr3_nt: TGTGCCAGTAGTATCTCTGGGACAGGGGGTCTAGGGTCTGGAAACACCATATATTTT; cdr3_aa: CASSISGTGGLGSGNTIYF
clone_size: .; d_call: .; v_call: TRBV4-1; cdr3_length: 15; j_call: TRBJ2-3; cdr3_nt: TGCGCCAGCAGCCGGCGGACAGATAGCACAGATACGCAGTATTTT; cdr3_aa: CASSRRTDSTDTQYF
clone_size: .; d_call: .; v_call: TRBV7-9; cdr3_length: 15; j_call: TRBJ1-4; cdr3_nt: TGTGCCAGCAGCTTCGGGCAGGGTATTGAATTTACACTGTTTTTT; cdr3_aa: CASSFGQGIEFTLFF
clone_size: .; d_call: TRBD2; v_call: TRBV5-6; cdr3_length: 15; j_call: TRBJ2-1; cdr3_nt: TGTGCCAGCAGCCCGACTAGCGGGAGTGGGGATGAGCAGTTCTTC; cdr3_aa: CASSPTSGSGDEQFF
clone_size: .; d_call: TRBD1; v_call: TRBV5-4; cdr3_length: 14; j_call: TRBJ2-7; cdr3_nt: TGTGCCAGCAGCCGGGACAGGGGGTCCTACGAGCAGTACTTC; cdr3_aa: CASSRDRGSYEQYF
clone_size: .; d_call: .; v_call: TRBV28; cdr3_length: 16; j_call: TRBJ2-7; cdr3_nt: TGTGCCAGCAGTTTTCACCGACAGTTCAGCTCCTACGAGCAGTACTTC; cdr3_aa: CASSFHRQFSSYEQYF
clone_size: .; d_call: .; v_call: TRBV19; cdr3_length: 13; j_call: TRBJ1-5; cdr3_nt: TGTGCCAGTAGTATACCGGTTAATCAGCCCCAGCATTTT; cdr3_aa: CASSIPVNQPQHF
clone_size: .; d_call: .; v_call: TRBV29-1; cdr3_length: 12; j_call: TRBJ1-2; cdr3_nt: TGCAGCGTTGGGAAAGGGGAGGGTGGCTACACCTTC; cdr3_aa: CSVGKGEGGYTF
clone_size: .; d_call: .; v_call: TRBV11-2; cdr3_length: 14; j_call: TRBJ2-2; cdr3_nt: TGTGCCAGCAGCATCCAGGAGGACACCGGGGAGCTGTTTTTT; cdr3_aa: CASSIQEDTGELFF
clone_size: .; d_call: TRBD2; v_call: TRBV28; cdr3_length: 15; j_call: TRBJ2-7; cdr3_nt: TGTGCCAGCAGCGTCTTGGGGAGGGCCGACTACGAGCAGTACTTC; cdr3_aa: CASSVLGRADYEQYF
clone_size: .; d_call: .; v_call: TRBV7-9; cdr3_length: 18; j_call: TRBJ1-1; cdr3_nt: TGTGCCAGCAGCTCCGAGAGGGAGGCCCAACTCCGAAACACTGAAGCTTTCTTT; cdr3_aa: CASSSEREAQLRNTEAFF
clone_size: .; d_call: TRBD1; v_call: TRBV19; cdr3_length: 15; j_call: TRBJ1-5; cdr3_nt: TGTGCCAGTAGTATTTCGGGACAGGGTGGTGTGGCCCAGCATTTT; cdr3_aa: CASSISGQGGVAQHF
clone_size: .; d_call: .; v_call: TRBV27; cdr3_length: 16; j_call: TRBJ1-3; cdr3_nt: TGTGCCAGCAGTGCCCAACCAGGGGCCTCTGGAAACACCATATATTTT; cdr3_aa: CASSAQPGASGNTIYF
clone_size: .; d_call: TRBD1; v_call: TRBV11-2; cdr3_length: 15; j_call: TRBJ2-7; cdr3_nt: TGTGCCAGCAGCTCCAGGGACAGGGCTTGGCGCGAGCAGTACTTC; cdr3_aa: CASSSRDRAWREQYF
clone_size: .; d_call: .; v_call: TRBV11-2; cdr3_length: 13; j_call: TRBJ1-5; cdr3_nt: TGTGCCAGCAGCTTTTCAGGGAATCAGCCCCAGCATTTT; cdr3_aa: CASSFSGNQPQHF
clone_size: .; d_call: .; v_call: TRBV25-1; cdr3_length: 13; j_call: TRBJ2-3; cdr3_nt: TGTGCCAGCAGTGACAGAACAACAGATACGCAGTATTTT; cdr3_aa: CASSDRTTDTQYF
clone_size: .; d_call: TRBD1; v_call: TRBV14; cdr3_length: 15; j_call: TRBJ2-5; cdr3_nt: TGTGCCAGCAGCCAACTTGACAGGGTACAAGAGACCCAGTACTTC; cdr3_aa: CASSQLDRVQETQYF